These 10 T cell receptor beta chains were sequenced from one sample in a study. A single record per CDR3 protein comes from TCRdb applying MiXCR to the 5' RACE reads. The table has approximately 30,000 distinct CDR3 sequences, approximately 25% seen once. Material: memory CD4+ T cells sorted from blood. Subset denoted: memory CD4+ T cells, CD4+CD45RO+CD25-. These receptors were collected from a female donor with breast cancer.

This clonotype was counted between two and nine times. This rearrangement joins TRBV27 to TRBJ2-1; D may be TRBD1 or TRBD2 (6 bases each). V was pared by 4 bases and J by 6 bases, with 16 bases between. Germline CDR1 reads MNHEY; CDR2 reads SMNVEV (reference sequence). This CDR3 comprises 15 residues. The CDR3 coding sequence is TGTGCCAGCAGTTCCCGAGGGGGGCTGGGCAATGAGCAGTTCTTC. Translation gives CASSSRGGLGNEQFF.

The sample holds a few counts of this clonotype. The rearrangement uses TRBV20-1 and TRBJ1-5; D perhaps matches TRBD1 (6 bases). V was pared by 6 bases and J by 0 bases, with 15 bases between. The CDR3 runs to 15 residues. CDR1 DFQATT and CDR2 SNEGSKA come from the germline V gene (reference sequence). CDR3 sequence: CSAVGQLNSNQPQHF. The CDR3 DNA sequence: TGCAGTGCCGTTGGACAGCTCAATAGCAATCAGCCCCAGCATTTT.

This rearrangement joins TRBV27 to TRBJ1-5; D might be TRBD1 (5 bases). The CDR3 covers 16 residues. V lost 1 base and J lost 4, with 14 bases in between. Germline V lookup: CDR1 MNHEY, CDR2 SMNVEV (reference sequence). CDR3 bases: TGTGCCAGCAGTTTATTATCGGGGGTAAGGAATCAGCCCCAGCATTTT. It yields the protein CASSLLSGVRNQPQHF.

This clonotype was seen at least ten times. The rearrangement joins TRBV6-4 to TRBJ2-3, with TRBD2 matching 8 bases. Germline V gene lookup returns CDR1 MRHNA and CDR2 SNTAGT. J was trimmed by 0 bases and V by 2 bases; bases with no gene match: 4. The CDR3 sequence is 16 residues long. The CDR3 DNA sequence: TGTGCCAGCAGTGACAGTGCGGGAGGTAGCACAGATACGCAGTATTTT. This translates into CASSDSAGGSTDTQYF.

The gene calls are TRBV27 and TRBJ2-7; D is perhaps TRBD2 (5 bases). V lost 4 bases to trimming and J lost 1 base, with 14 bases between them. The germline CDR1 and CDR2 sequences are MNHEY and SMNVEV (reference sequence). The CDR3 consists of 15 residues. CDR3 sequence reads: CASSCRGLASYEQYF. The CDR3 coding sequence is TGTGCCAGCAGTTGTCGCGGGCTGGCTTCCTACGAGCAGTACTTC.

The V and J genes are TRBV7-3 and TRBJ1-5; D unclear. CDR1 and CDR2 from the germline V gene are SGHTA and FQGTGA. V was pared by 3 bases and J by 5 bases, with 8 bases between. The CDR3 is 13 residues long. CDR3 nucleotides: TGTGCCAGCAGCTTCCAGACCGATCAGCCCCAGCATTTT. Protein product: CASSFQTDQPQHF.

Remarks on this clonotype: Germline and junction disagree at one end, which may indicate a read error. The chain carries TRBV5-1 and TRBJ1-2; tentatively, D is TRBD1 (5 bases). Per germline, CDR1 SGHRS and CDR2 YFSETQ. The CDR3 runs to 17 residues. This chain's CDR3 is CAKAGVGDRASLYGFTF. CDR3 in DNA: TGCGCCAAAGCAGGCGTGGGTGACAGAGCCTCGCTCTATGGCTTCACCTTC.

The chain links TRBV5-6 to TRBJ2-5, with D perhaps given as TRBD1 or TRBD2 (5 bases each). Germline loops: CDR1 SGHDT, CDR2 YYEEEE. With 7 bases removed from V and 1 base from J, the gap between germline ends came to 14 bases. The CDR3 has 14 residues. The CDR3 is CASGFRGPQETQYF. The CDR3 region has the DNA TGTGCCAGCGGTTTCCGGGGACCCCAAGAGACCCAGTACTTC.

CDR3 nucleotides: TGCGCCAGCAGCCAAGAAAGTCCTGAACTATACAATGAGCAGTACTTC. Its translation is CASSQESPELYNEQYF. The chain couples TRBV4-1 to TRBJ2-5, with D hard to call. This CDR3 has 16 amino acids. Germline V gene sequence: CDR1 MGHRA, CDR2 YSYEKL. V lost 0 bases and J 11 bases, leaving 22 bases between the germline ends.

The chain employs TRBV6-5 and TRBJ2-7, with TRBD2 identical over 9 bases. The ends lost 8 bases at V and 3 bases at J; junction bases unmatched: 8. Germline-derived CDR1 and CDR2 are MNHEY and SVGAGI. The CDR3 runs 14 residues. DNA for the CDR3: TGTGCCAGCTCTCCCGGGACTAGCCTCTACGAGCAGTACTTC. Its protein product is CASSPGTSLYEQYF.